This section outlines one T cell receptor beta chain sequence together with its context. This clone was observed a handful of times. Its cognate antigen has yet to be identified. No base qualities exist here, and no much larger clone lies one base off it. Germline trimming: 7 bases from V, 2 bases from J; junction bases outside gene matches: 4. Spanning cysteine to phenylalanine, the CDR3 consists of 14 amino acids. Only CDR3 DNA remains: 42 bases, in frame from the first base. CDR1 and CDR2 (MNHEY, SVGAGI) derive from the germline V gene. The data were taken from a study of cytomegalovirus exposure and HLA in healthy donors (dated by TCRdb to between 2016 and 2019). For the study in its entirety: In an earlier analysis of 550 to 750 of the donors, less than 350 Gb of sequence data and just under 120 million unique TCR beta sequences from 150 million to 200 million T cells were reported. The number of typed donors differed by locus: roughly 629-640 for A, B, C, DRB1 and DQB1; approximately 530 for DQA1; 606 for DPA1; and around 450 for DPB1. Rather than using new phenotypic data, the later analysis identified candidate immune exposures from TCR beta sequences and from how often those sequences occurred across donors. A separate validation cohort of about 110 different subjects was used in addition to the roughly 620-subject first cohort. HLA typing included class I and class II loci at four-digit resolution. The study used immunosequencing to profile the T cell repertoires of about 670 subjects and linked those repertoires to cytomegalovirus serostatus. Approximately 300 gigabases of sequencing data and approximately 91 million unique TCR sequences made up an early release that covered 500 to 650 HLA-typed donors. Alongside the repertoire data, information on donor age, sex, ethnicity and CMV serostatus was compiled. An earlier analysis of nearly 600 of the donors applied high-throughput TCR beta sequencing to assess whether each TCR beta V gene segment acted as functional or pseudogenic. Among 300 to 450 genotyped donors of the cohort, an average of approximately 240,000 unique TCR beta nucleotide sequences were sequenced per donor, around 20% of them non-productive. Among the approximately 430 genotyped donors, approximately 76% belonged to the genetic ancestry cluster associated with self-reported Caucasian donors. Four to six DR-DQ haplotypes were handled as single units for association and clustering, since linkage in the cohort was strong. A later analysis re-examined previously published TCR beta repertoires from about 670 donors and added high-resolution HLA genotyping to investigate patterns of TCR occurrence. All discovery cohort repertoires had been generated using a single sequencing platform. A later genetic analysis used genome-wide SNP genotypes for about 65% of the 666 donors, treating that subset as a discovery cohort. The study aimed to test whether signatures of past pathogen exposure could be identified by cataloging public T cell receptors. The study combined high-throughput TCR immunosequencing, statistical association of individual TCRs with disease status, and machine learning to predict cytomegalovirus infection status.

The paper as a whole reports these results and caveats: In a later genetic analysis, fewer N-insertions in productive TCRs were reported among donors in an Asian-associated ancestry cluster than the 666-donor mean. A further reported finding was that TCR beta sequences accurately predicted the HLA-A and HLA-B alleles for most subjects in the first cohort. Some IMGT-functional V segments, including TRBV6-2 and TRBV6-3, could not be told apart with the 87-base-pair reads, so those segments were excluded. In a later analysis, several top co-occurrence clusters were reported to appear linked to parvovirus B19, influenza, CMV and Epstein-Barr virus. In the study, 150 to 200 TCR beta chains were listed as associated with cytomegalovirus. At a false discovery rate of 0.05, a later analysis linked some 18,000 TCR beta sequences to specific HLA alleles. Immune exposure information for the cohort was limited to CMV serostatus. A later analysis found that TCR association rates varied across HLA loci, with DRB1 alleles showing the most associated TCRs and HLA-C alleles the fewest. Roughly uniform sequencing depth across donors was assumed in presence/absence analyses, although this assumption may not hold. Because HLA typing was missing for some donors at each locus, association tests included only the typed subset. Most TCR sequences were observed very rarely across donors, whereas some public TCRs were present in many individuals. Because counts were too low, 15 to 20 rarely observed V segments, including chromosome 9 orphons, were excluded from the earlier analysis of a few hundred of the donors. The cohort was sequenced for TCR beta chains only, and without alpha or paired-chain data the features that could be detected were limited. A few of the identified cytomegalovirus-associated TCR beta chains were confirmed in vitro to be specific for cytomegalovirus antigens. Linkage disequilibrium might explain the correlated functional status among segregating V segments, but an unknown experimental factor could not be ruled out. In both the original and validation cohorts, the classifier was reported to diagnose cytomegalovirus status with high specificity and sensitivity. According to the authors, the approach could potentially be generalized to other disease states and immunological phenotypes. A later genetic analysis associated a missense DCLRE1C variant with V-gene and J-gene trimming of TCR beta chains, and an independent cohort replicated the association. In a later analysis, HLA-associated TCR beta chains showed more clonal expansion and lower generation probabilities than non-associated chains that were equally common. When HLA alleles, especially DR and DQ, strongly co-occurred, attributing TCR associations to individual alleles was difficult. The sequencing pipeline was judged likely to have produced a cluster of highly shared sequence variants as a technical artifact. An earlier analysis of 450 to 750 of the donors showed that most TCR beta V segments appeared in productive rearrangements either about 87% or about 30% of the time, which broadly matched IMGT annotations. Most CMV-associated TCR beta chains appeared to be HLA-restricted in a later analysis, and the HLA associations seemed to be driven largely by CMV exposure.

The cohort was made up of 666 healthy bone marrow donors. Cohort members were all nominally healthy when sampled, although unrecorded immune exposures were likely present. The donor was CMV seropositive and was included in the group of approximately 300 seropositive cohort members. A peripheral blood sample was provided by each donor, and peripheral blood mononuclear cells were used for TCR beta sequencing. The Qiagen DNeasy Blood Extraction Kit was used to extract genomic DNA from the blood cell samples. Preparation of the library involved the immunoSEQ multiplex PCR assay. For the multiplex PCR, a mixture combining 60 forward primers for TCR Vbeta segments and 13 reverse primers for TCR Jbeta segments was used. Amplification of the CDR3 region of rearranged TCR beta genes was performed with a multiplex PCR assay on genomic DNA. On the Illumina HiSeq System, the amplified TCR beta libraries were sequenced as 87-base-pair reads. In the original analysis: A later analysis tallied around 80 million unique TCR beta chains across the approximately 670 repertoires, and approximately 11 million of those chains were shared by two or more donors. A nearest-neighbor algorithm error-corrected the raw reads and collapsed the reads into unique sequences, merging closely related sequences to remove PCR and sequencing errors. Alignment of CDR3 sequences to IMGT reference sequences was used to assign V, D and J gene segments. For a sequence to be retained, a match of at least six nucleotides was required to both a V gene segment and a J gene segment. Rearrangements were called productive when the CDR3 lacked stop codons and stayed in frame with V and J; all others were non-productive. CDR3 was defined according to IMGT convention as the region running from the second conserved V-encoded cysteine to the conserved J-encoded phenylalanine. The earlier analysis of 450 to 750 of the donors excluded any sequence lacking an unambiguous match to a single V gene segment. An earlier analysis of a few hundred of the donors classified V segments as functional when productive rearrangements were above 56.7% and as segregating when the standard deviation between donors was above 5%. A statistical classification framework was built to diagnose cytomegalovirus status from the catalog of TCR beta chain sequences. V and J gene assignment, in a later analysis, came from comparing TCR nucleotide sequences with IMGT/GENE-DB human TR gene sequences. A later analysis assigned CDR3 sequences and most-parsimonious VDJ recombination scenarios with the TCRdist pipeline. In a later analysis, every TCR beta chain was defined by the combination of its CDR3 amino acid sequence and its V-gene family, and reads without a unique V-gene family were dropped. A later analysis removed 450 to 600 highly shared, low-generation-probability nucleotide sequences to deal with suspected cross-contamination and a sequencing artifact. In a later analysis, a clonal expansion index was calculated for each public chain from normalized within-repertoire ranks of inferred template counts. A later analysis computed generation probabilities with a VDJ recombination model fitted to out-of-frame rearrangements, and checked the results against IGoR. In a later analysis, TCR-TCR, TCR-HLA and TCR-CMV co-occurrence was scored with hypergeometric tests, and a repertoire-size bias correction was applied to TCR pairs. A later analysis estimated false discovery rates by permuting HLA or CMV assignments 20 times. In a later analysis, co-occurring TCRs were grouped using DBSCAN, with TCRdist sequence similarity added in when clustering inside HLA-allele-positive subsets. Co-occurrence clustering excluded repertoires with fewer than 30,000 or more than 120,000 public chains, plus five with anomalous nucleotide sharing. Imported from immuneACCESS, the table was reduced by TCRdb to in-frame sequences with V and J called. These copies leave out some clones; in studies compared against another copy, an unresolved V gene accounts for under half, and the cause of the remainder is not known. V and J calls and clone size are those listed in that table; D and trimming were worked out from the DNA. The sample profile shows roughly 100,000 clones; 77% of them were found once. Roughly 9.6% of the sample is in the top ten clones.

The receptor was derived from a male donor in good health and CMV-seropositive. The material sequenced was PBMCs. This sequence uses TRBV6-5 and TRBJ2-7; 11 central bases correspond to TRBD2. Read as DNA, the sequence is TGTGCCAGCACCACGACTAGCGGGACCTACGAGCAGTACTTC. Translated, it gives CASTTTSGTYEQYF.